This T cell receptor (beta chain) was sequenced in a study of CD4 T cells in relation to SARS-CoV-2 and coronaviruses. The wider study: After around 10 days of antigen culture, PBMC TCR beta CDR3s were sequenced.

With regard to this clone: The antigen remains unidentified.

TCRdb's copy holds only in-frame clones and misses some; the assay was immunoSEQ multiplex PCR. The sample comprises 35,000 to 45,000 clones, approximately 80% of which are singletons, and about 1.2% rests with the top ten. Between the trimmed V and J ends, which lost 0 bases and 10 bases, there was a span of 20 bases. CDR3 length: 16 residues. V is TRBV5-3 and J is TRBJ2-1; D is perhaps TRBD1 (5 bases). TRBV5-3 is reported as an ORF; its role is uncertain. This clonotype was obtained from an adult with COVID-19. Sequenced material: naive CD4+ T cells from PBMCs, cultured in vitro. Subset noted: naive CD4+ T cells isolated by negative enrichment. CDR3 nucleotides: TGTGCCAGAAGCTTGGCCGTTGGGCGTTACGCAGGGGAGCAGTTCTTC. Residues: CARSLAVGRYAGEQFF.